This passage covers 11 T cell receptor beta chains from one sample sequenced in a study of siplizumab effects on memory and regulatory T cells. Assay: immunoSEQ multiplex PCR; the TCRdb copy retains only in-frame clones and omits some. This sample has about 100,000 clones; more than 85% occur once, and the top ten carry 0.13% to 0.15%. The sample was CD4+ T cells sorted from blood. The receptors were sampled from a human donor in good health.

This clone was seen a few times. This chain connects TRBV30 to TRBJ1-5; a possible D gene is TRBD1 (5 bases). Trimming removed 2 bases from V and 4 bases from J, with 12 bases in between. Germline V gives CDR1 GTSNPN, CDR2 SVGIG (reference sequence). This CDR3 has 14 amino acids. CDR3 DNA sequence: TGTGCCTGGAGTTTGGGGCAGGGAAATCAGCCCCAGCATTTT. It translates to CAWSLGQGNQPQHF.

The J gene is TRBJ1-4, the V gene TRBV18, with 7 bases aligning to TRBD1. CDR1 KGHSH and CDR2 LQKENI come from the germline V gene. The CDR3 runs 14 residues. Trimming cost V 3 bases and J 7 bases; bases outside gene matches: 5. CDR3 bases: TGTGCCAGCTCACCCGGGACAGAGGGTGAAAAACTGTTTTTT. Its translation is CASSPGTEGEKLFF.

V usage is TRBV29-1 and J usage is TRBJ1-2, with a tentative D call TRBD1 (5 bases). This CDR3 has 13 amino acids. The ends were cut back, 3 bases at V and 4 bases at J, with 12 bases in the middle. The germline CDR1 and CDR2 sequences are SQVTM and ANQGSEA. Written as DNA, the CDR3 is TGCAGCGTTGAGAGATGGGGGGGCTATGGCTACACCTTC. Encoded protein: CSVERWGGYGYTF.

This chain uses TRBV7-2 with TRBJ2-1; 7 bases are a match to TRBD2. CDR1 and CDR2 (germline): SGHTA, FQGNSA. J was trimmed by 1 base and V by 6 bases; bases with no gene match: 6. The CDR3 spans 15 residues. CDR3 sequence (DNA): TGTGCCAGCAGTCGACTAGCAGATTCCTACAATGAGCAGTTCTTC. It is translated as CASSRLADSYNEQFF. Complete variable domain (other parts from reference TRBV7-2 and TRBJ2-1): GAGVSQSPSNKVTEKGKDVELRCDPISGHTALYWYRQSLGQGLEFLIYFQGNSAPDKSGLPSDRFSAERTGGSVSTLTIQRTQQEDSAVYLCASSRLADSYNEQFFGPGTRLTVL.

The rearrangement uses TRBV9 and TRBJ2-3; D is unclear. Trimming removed 0 bases at V and 5 bases at J, with 10 bases between. The CDR3 sequence is 14 residues long. Germline lookup yields CDR1 SGDLS and CDR2 YYNGEE. CDR3 bases: TGTGCCAGCAGCGTAGCGGAGCCTAGAGATACGCAGTATTTT. This gives the protein CASSVAEPRDTQYF.

The chain links TRBV6-5 to TRBJ2-7; D may match TRBD1 or TRBD2 (5 bases each). V was shortened by 10 bases and J by 0 bases, with 10 bases between the two germline ends. The CDR3 has 12 residues. Germline assignment: CDR1 MNHEY and CDR2 SVGAGI. CDR3 in amino acids: CATGDDSYEQYF. CDR3 coding DNA: TGTGCCACCGGGGACGACTCCTACGAGCAGTACTTC.

This clone was seen just once. The CDR3 DNA sequence: TGTGCCCGGAACGGGGTTACTAATGAAAAACTGTTTTTT. Its translation: CARNGVTNEKLFF. The gene calls are TRBV30 and TRBJ1-4; D is ambiguous. V lost 8 bases to trimming and J lost 2 bases, with 12 bases between them. The CDR3 spans 13 residues. Germline-derived CDR1 and CDR2 are GTSNPN and SVGIG (reference sequence). The full variable domain, completed using reference TRBV30 and TRBJ1-4, is SQTIHQWPATLVQPVGSPLSLECTVEGTSNPNLYWYRQAAGRGLQLLFYSVGIGQISSEVPQNLSASRPQDRQFILSSKKLLLSDSGFYLCARNGVTNEKLFFGSGTQLSVL.

This clone occurred a few times. This sequence joins TRBV5-1 and TRBJ2-1; 11 bases are shared with TRBD2. J lost 5 bases, V lost 1 base, and 5 bases had no gene match. The CDR3 sequence is 16 residues long. Germline assignment: CDR1 SGHRS and CDR2 YFSETQ. The CDR3 region is CASSLSTSGNHNEQFF. The CDR3 nucleotides read TGCGCCAGCAGCTTGTCGACTAGCGGGAACCACAATGAGCAGTTCTTC. The complete variable domain, with remaining parts taken from reference TRBV5-1 and TRBJ2-1, reads KAGVTQTPRYLIKTRGQQVTLSCSPISGHRSVSWYQQTPGQGLQFLFEYFSETQRNKGNFPGRFSGRQFSNSRSEMNVSTLELGDSALYLCASSLSTSGNHNEQFFGPGTRLTVL.

This chain joins TRBV7-9 and TRBJ2-6; D may be TRBD1 or TRBD2 (5 bases each). The V gene lost 5 bases and the J gene lost 3 bases, with 17 bases spanning the gap. Germline CDR1 SEHNR, CDR2 FQNEAQ (reference sequence). The CDR3 spans 17 residues. CDR3 residues: CASSPSGGLGGANVLTF. The CDR3 DNA follows: TGTGCCAGCAGCCCTAGTGGGGGTTTGGGTGGGGCCAACGTCCTGACTTTC.

This clone has just one count. This chain connects TRBV28 to TRBJ2-1; D is ambiguous. Per the germline V gene, CDR1 is MDHEN and CDR2 is SYDVKM. Trimming took off 6 bases at V and 3 bases at J, with 9 bases between the two ends. This CDR3 comprises 13 residues. Here the CDR3 reads CASSSQDYNEQFF. The CDR3 DNA follows: TGTGCCAGCAGCTCCCAGGACTACAATGAGCAGTTCTTC.

The rearrangement uses TRBV19 and TRBJ1-5; no firm D call. Trimming removed 5 bases from V and 5 bases from J, with 13 bases in between. Germline V gene lookup returns CDR1 LNHDA and CDR2 SQIVND (reference sequence). The CDR3 sequence is 14 residues long. The CDR3 sequence: CASSPANSDQPQHF. In DNA form, the CDR3 reads TGTGCCAGTAGTCCAGCGAACTCGGATCAGCCCCAGCATTTT.